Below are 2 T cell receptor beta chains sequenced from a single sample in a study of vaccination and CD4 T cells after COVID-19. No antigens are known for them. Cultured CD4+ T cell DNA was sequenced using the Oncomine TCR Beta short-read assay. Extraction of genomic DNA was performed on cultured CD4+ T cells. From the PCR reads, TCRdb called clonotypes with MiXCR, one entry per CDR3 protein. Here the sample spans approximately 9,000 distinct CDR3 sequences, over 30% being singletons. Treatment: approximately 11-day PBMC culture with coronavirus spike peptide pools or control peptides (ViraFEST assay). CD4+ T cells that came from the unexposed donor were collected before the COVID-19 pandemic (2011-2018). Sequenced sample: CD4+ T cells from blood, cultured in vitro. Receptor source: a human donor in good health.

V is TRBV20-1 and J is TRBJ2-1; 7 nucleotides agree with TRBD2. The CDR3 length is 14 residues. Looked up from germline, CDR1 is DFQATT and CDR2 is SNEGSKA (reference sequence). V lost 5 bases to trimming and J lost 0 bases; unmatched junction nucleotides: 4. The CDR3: CSAPGGSSYNEQFF. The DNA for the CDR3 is TGCAGTGCTCCCGGCGGGAGCTCCTACAATGAGCAGTTCTTC.

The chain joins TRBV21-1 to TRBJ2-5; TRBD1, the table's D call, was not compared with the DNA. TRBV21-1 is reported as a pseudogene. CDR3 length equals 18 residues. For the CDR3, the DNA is TGTGCCAGCAGCAAAGGTGACCTGGACAGGGAGGCCCAAGAGACCCAGTACTTC. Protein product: CASSKGDLDREAQETQYF.